These 24 T cell receptor beta chains were sequenced from one sample in a study of blood T cells in healthy people across ages (dated by TCRdb to about 2015). The protocol used for the library was 5' RACE. The sequencer listed for this sample is Illumina HiSeq 2500. A second PCR of about 7 to 12 cycles was run with a J-beta primer mix and a sample-barcoded 5' primer. TCRdb reran the public reads through fastp at Q25 and MiXCR, keeping productive beta chains. Identical CDR3 proteins give one entry, which carries the most common genes and DNA. This sample has hundreds of thousands of distinct CDR3 sequences in its table, and approximately 52% of those were observed once. The leading ten clones occupy roughly 12% of the sample. Sequenced input: blood. Every receptor here comes from a woman older than 75 in good health.

For this clonotype: Since a much larger clone is just one base distant, this may be a read error. V usage is TRBV4-1 and J usage is TRBJ2-3, with a possible D match to TRBD2 (6 bases). Trimming shortened V by 3 bases and J by 6 bases, and 22 bases separated the two germline ends. The germline gives CDR1 MGHRA, CDR2 YSYEKL. This CDR3 comprises 17 residues. The CDR3 coding sequence is TGCGCCAGCAGCCAGGCACTGACTAGAGTTTCTCCGGATACGCAGTATTTT. Amino acid sequence: CASSQALTRVSPDTQYF.

For this clonotype: A much larger clone is a single base away; this may be a read error. This sequence joins TRBV20-1 and TRBJ2-5; TRBD2 is a possible D gene (6 bases). CDR3 length: 14 residues. Looked up from germline, CDR1 is DFQATT and CDR2 is SNEGSKA (reference sequence). V lost 1 base and J lost 11, with 20 bases in between. CDR3 DNA: TGCAGTGCTAGAGGTTCTCTAGCGACCTACGGGCAGTACTTC. It specifies CSARGSLATYGQYF.

A few counts support this clonotype. A much bigger clone sits one base away, suggesting this may be a read error. The chain recombines TRBV24-1 with TRBJ2-3; 10 bases map to TRBD2. The CDR3 consists of 16 residues. V was pared by 3 bases and J by 6 bases, with 8 bases of the junction left unmatched. Germline V lookup: CDR1 KGHDR, CDR2 SFDVKD. The CDR3 coding sequence is TGTGCCACCAGTGATGGAGCTAGCGGGGGAGCGGATACGCAGTATTTT. This encodes CATSDGASGGADTQYF.

This clonotype was seen only a few times. The rearrangement uses TRBV12-3 or TRBV12-4 and TRBJ2-2; 7 positions agree with TRBD2. The V gene end was trimmed by 6 bases and the J gene end by 7 bases; junction bases not matched to a gene: 11. This CDR3 is 15 amino acids long. CDR3 DNA sequence: TGTGCCAGCAGCCATAGACTAGCTTCGGTCGGGGAGCTGTTTTTT. As protein: CASSHRLASVGELFF.

At least ten counts were recorded for this clonotype. The chain recombines TRBV28 with TRBJ2-7; either TRBD1 or TRBD2 may supply D (5 bases each). Trimming removed 5 bases at V and 2 bases at J, with 10 bases between. The germline CDR1 and CDR2 sequences are MDHEN and SYDVKM. The CDR3 is made up of 13 amino acids. The DNA for the CDR3 is TGTGCCAGCAGTACCGGGACCCCCTACGAGCAGTACTTC. Its translation is CASSTGTPYEQYF. Complete variable domain (other parts from reference TRBV28 and TRBJ2-7): DVKVTQSSRYLVKRTGEKVFLECVQDMDHENMFWYRQDPGLGLRLIYFSYDVKMKEKGDIPEGYSVSREKKERFSLILESASTNQTSMYLCASSTGTPYEQYFGPGTRLTVT.

This chain joins TRBV20-1 and TRBJ1-2, with D possibly TRBD1 on 5 matching bases. Germline-derived CDR1 and CDR2 are DFQATT and SNEGSKA (reference sequence). This CDR3 comprises 15 residues. V gave up 5 bases and J gave up 0 bases, with 16 bases separating them. The CDR3 nucleotides are TGCAGTGCTCCCCGGGGCAGCTATTCTAACTATGGCTACACCTTC. Its protein is CSAPRGSYSNYGYTF.

Many counts were recorded for this clonotype. V is TRBV12-3 or TRBV12-4 and J is TRBJ2-7, with D maybe TRBD2 (6 bases). This CDR3 region has 15 residues. V lost 3 bases and J lost 4, with 16 bases in between. In DNA, the CDR3 is TGTGCCAGCAGTTTCCTCTATGGCGGGACTTACGAGCAGTACTTC. This translates into CASSFLYGGTYEQYF.

The V and J genes are TRBV11-2 and TRBJ2-5; D not resolved. This CDR3 region has 13 residues. V was shortened by 1 base and J by 3 bases, with 6 bases between the two germline ends. The V gene's germline CDR1 is SGHAT and CDR2 FQNNGV. For the CDR3, the DNA is TGTGCCAGCAGCTTAGTAGCTAAAGAGACCCAGTACTTC. Residues: CASSLVAKETQYF.

This clonotype was counted only a few times. This may stem from a read error, because a much larger clone lies one nucleotide away. The chain links TRBV2 to TRBJ2-1; 15 nucleotides match TRBD2. The J call may be mistaken, given a closer DNA end match to TRBJ2-7. Germline V gives CDR1 SNHLY, CDR2 FYNNEI. This CDR3 contains 19 residues. The CDR3 region is CASSPGLAGGGSSYNEQYF. The CDR3 bases are TGTGCCAGCAGTCCCGGACTAGCGGGAGGGGGGAGCTCCTACAATGAGCAGTACTTC.

This clonotype was observed a handful of times. The CDR3 sequence is CASSKGTVNTEAFF. In DNA, the CDR3 is TGCGCCAGCAGCAAGGGGACGGTGAACACTGAAGCTTTCTTT. The chain is built from TRBV4-1 and TRBJ1-1; D perhaps matches TRBD1 (5 bases). The CDR3 covers 14 residues. Germline lookup yields CDR1 MGHRA and CDR2 YSYEKL. V lost 5 bases and J lost 0, with 10 bases in between.

This clonotype was observed many times. The chain recombines TRBV29-1 with TRBJ2-2; possibly TRBD1 or TRBD2 for D (7 bases each). The CDR3 spans 13 residues. Between the trimmed V and J ends, which lost 5 bases and 5 bases, there was a span of 12 bases. Per germline, CDR1 SQVTM and CDR2 ANQGSEA. The CDR3 region is CSVRQGGTGELFF. CDR3 in DNA: TGCAGCGTTCGACAGGGAGGGACCGGGGAGCTGTTTTTT.

The chain has TRBV7-2 and TRBJ1-3; D is uncertain. This CDR3 comprises 15 residues. The V end was cut by 1 base, the J end by 0 bases, with 7 bases between. The germline V gene encodes CDR1 SGHTA and CDR2 FQGNSA. CDR3 coding DNA: TGTGCCAGCAGCTTAGAGTTCCACTCTGGAAACACCATATATTTT. Its protein is CASSLEFHSGNTIYF.

The chain is built from TRBV27 and TRBJ1-5, with D unresolved. This CDR3 is built from 17 residues. V was clipped by 6 bases and J by 4 bases, with 22 bases between them. Germline lookup yields CDR1 MNHEY and CDR2 SMNVEV (reference sequence). The CDR3 is CASSYSSAAGWNQPQHF. DNA for the CDR3: TGTGCCAGCAGCTACTCTTCGGCCGCTGGATGGAATCAGCCCCAGCATTTT.

The chain couples TRBV29-1 to TRBJ2-1, with a weak D call TRBD1 (6 bases). Deletions cut 8 bases from V and 7 bases from J, with 30 bases between. Germline V gene sequence: CDR1 SQVTM, CDR2 ANQGSEA. The CDR3 loop spans 17 amino acids. CDR3 sequence (DNA): TGCAGCTTCCTAAGGGGGATCGTAGCGAGCATTGGGAATGAGCAGTTCTTC. Amino acids: CSFLRGIVASIGNEQFF.

V and J are TRBV20-1 and TRBJ2-1; 10 bases agree with TRBD2. Looked up from germline, CDR1 is DFQATT and CDR2 is SNEGSKA (reference sequence). J gave up 3 bases and V 5 bases, and 7 bases lay outside the gene matches. This CDR3 has 15 residues. CDR3: CSAPIAGGLYNEQFF. The DNA of the CDR3 is TGCAGTGCTCCTATAGCGGGGGGACTCTACAATGAGCAGTTCTTC.

V and J are TRBV29-1 and TRBJ2-5; D is uncertain. Germline CDR1 reads SQVTM; CDR2 reads ANQGSEA. CDR3 length: 12 amino acids. The V gene lost 1 base and the J gene lost 6 bases, with 9 bases spanning the gap. The CDR3 DNA is TGCAGCGTTGAAGGGATGGGGAAGACCCAGTACTTC. Translation: CSVEGMGKTQYF.

This clonotype was counted between two and nine times. The chain is built from TRBV18 and TRBJ1-2; possibly TRBD1 for D (6 bases). CDR1 and CDR2 (germline): KGHSH, LQKENI. CDR3 length equals 15 residues. V dropped 4 bases and J dropped 8 bases, with 20 bases sitting between them. Here the CDR3 DNA reads TGTGCCAGCTCACTTTCGGGGGCCTTACTTCTAGGCTACACCTTC. Amino acid sequence: CASSLSGALLLGYTF.

The chain employs TRBV2 and TRBJ2-7, with TRBD1 matching 11 bases. The closer fit of TRBJ2-5 to the DNA end suggests the J call may be wrong. The CDR3 consists of 15 residues. Germline-derived CDR1 and CDR2 are SNHLY and FYNNEI. The CDR3 DNA sequence: TGTGCCAGCACTGGTGGACAGGGGGCTGGGGAGACCCAGTACTTC. Translated: CASTGGQGAGETQYF.

The J gene is TRBJ2-1, the V gene TRBV7-2; 9 bases map to TRBD1. With the DNA end fitting TRBJ2-7 better, the J assignment may be wrong. CDR3 size: 15 residues. In germline, CDR1 is SGHTA, CDR2 FQGNSA. In DNA form, the CDR3 reads TGTGCCAGCAGCTTAGCCGGACAGGGGAGGTATGAGCAGTACTTC. It encodes CASSLAGQGRYEQYF.

This clonotype was counted many times. The chain has TRBV5-1 and TRBJ2-1, with no clear D. CDR1 is SGHRS and CDR2 is YFSETQ in the germline V gene. Trimming stripped 4 bases from V and 6 bases from J, with 11 bases between. There are 13 residues in the CDR3. CDR3 bases: TGCGCCAGCAGCCCTACGCAGCGCAATGAGCAGTTCTTC. It encodes CASSPTQRNEQFF.

The chain couples TRBV12-3 or TRBV12-4 to TRBJ2-4; 9 nucleotides match TRBD1. The length of the CDR3 is 15 residues. With V trimmed by 5 bases and J by 7 bases, 9 bases remained unmatched. CDR3 region: CASSPGQGVRNIQYF. The CDR3 DNA reads TGTGCCAGCAGTCCGGGACAGGGAGTCCGTAACATTCAGTACTTC.

This clonotype has a count of ten or more. This rearrangement joins TRBV10-3 to TRBJ1-1; no firm D call. V was pared by 2 bases and J by 2 bases, with 6 bases between. The CDR3 is 13 residues long. Germline loops: CDR1 ENHRY, CDR2 SYGVKD. This CDR3 reads CAISEASNTEAFF. In nucleotides, the CDR3 is TGTGCCATCAGTGAGGCCAGCAACACTGAAGCTTTCTTT.

In this sample, this clonotype turned up once. The chain carries TRBV5-1 and TRBJ2-3; TRBD1 matches at 7 bases. The CDR3 runs 16 residues. The V gene end was trimmed by 5 bases and the J gene end by 10 bases; junction bases not matched to a gene: 19. Germline V CDR1 and CDR2: SGHRS, YFSETQ. The CDR3 sequence is CASSLGVRDRTSPQYF. The CDR3 DNA sequence: TGCGCCAGCAGTCTGGGGGTTAGGGACAGAACTTCCCCGCAGTATTTT.

In the case of this clonotype: Being one base from a much bigger clone, this may be a read error. This rearrangement joins TRBV20-1 to TRBJ2-4; D gene unclear. Germline V gene lookup returns CDR1 DFQATT and CDR2 SNEGSKA (reference sequence). CDR3 length: 10 amino acids. Deletions cut 5 bases from V and 15 bases from J, with 14 bases between. CDR3 in DNA: TGCAGTGCTGGCCACGGCGAGCTGTACTTC. This sequence encodes CSAGHGELYF.